These 20 T cell receptor beta chains originate from one sample sequenced in a study of blood T cell repertoires in COVID-19. Sequenced by immunoSEQ multiplex PCR; TCRdb stores in-frame clones only, minus some. The sample contains 250,000 or so clones, 75% to 90% of which appear only once. Sequenced sample: peripheral blood. The receptors stem from a woman in her twenties or thirties with active or convalescent COVID-19.

This clone came up once. The genes are TRBV5-1 and TRBJ1-6, with 9 bases fitting TRBD1. In germline, CDR1 is SGHRS, CDR2 YFSETQ. Trimming at V came to 6 bases and at J to 9 bases, leaving 4 bases not matched to a gene. This CDR3 comprises 13 residues. The CDR3 bases are TGCGCCAGCAAGGGGACAGGGCGTTCACCCCTCCACTTT. This translates into CASKGTGRSPLHF.

As to this clone: Distinct nucleotide sequences in the sample also encode this CDR3. The V and J genes are TRBV7-2 and TRBJ2-5; D is unclear. This CDR3 comprises 13 residues. V was cut by 1 base and J by 2 bases, with 5 bases left in between. CDR1 and CDR2 (germline): SGHTA, FQGNSA. The CDR3 sequence is CASSLVLQETQYF. DNA for the CDR3: TGTGCCAGCAGCTTAGTTCTACAAGAGACCCAGTACTTC.

V is TRBV19 and J is TRBJ1-3; no firm D call. Germline CDR1 reads LNHDA; CDR2 reads SQIVND (reference sequence). Deletions cut 5 bases from V and 4 bases from J, with 12 bases between. This CDR3 has 14 amino acids. CDR3 DNA sequence: TGTGCCAGTAGTCGGGATTCCCAAGGAAACACCATATATTTT. Translated: CASSRDSQGNTIYF.

The rearrangement links TRBV28 to TRBJ1-4; no clear D. Germline V gene lookup returns CDR1 MDHEN and CDR2 SYDVKM. V gave up 3 bases and J gave up 10 bases, with 9 bases separating them. The length of the CDR3 is 12 residues. CDR3 sequence reads: CASSFNSGKLFF. The CDR3, as DNA: TGTGCCAGCAGTTTTAACAGTGGAAAACTGTTTTTT.

The genes are TRBV3-1 (or the pseudogene TRBV3-2) and TRBJ1-4; 7 bases match TRBD1. Trimming cost V 4 bases and J 11 bases; bases outside gene matches: 10. The CDR3 is 14 residues long. Germline V lookup: CDR1 LGHDT, CDR2 YNNKEL (reference sequence). The CDR3 DNA follows: TGTGCCAGCAGCCCTCGGGGACAGTTAGGGAAACTGTTTTTT. It is translated as CASSPRGQLGKLFF.

There are a few counts of this clone. This chain links TRBV7-8 with TRBJ1-4; D is unclear. The germline CDR1 and CDR2 sequences are SGHVS and FQNEAQ. CDR3 length: 13 residues. With 3 bases removed from V and 8 bases from J, the gap between germline ends came to 10 bases. CDR3 region: CASSFDRREKLFF. CDR3 nucleotides: TGTGCCAGCAGCTTCGACCGGAGGGAAAAACTGTTTTTT.

This chain joins TRBV7-9 and TRBJ1-5; tentatively, D is TRBD1 (5 bases). CDR3 size: 15 residues. V lost 1 base to trimming and J lost 6 bases, with 13 bases between them. The germline V gene has CDR1 SEHNR and CDR2 FQNEAQ (reference sequence). CDR3 sequence: CASSLGGQGGQPQHF. CDR3 bases: TGTGCCAGCAGCTTAGGTGGGCAGGGCGGTCAGCCCCAGCATTTT.

The gene calls are TRBV19 and TRBJ1-6; D perhaps matches TRBD1 (6 bases). Germline lookup yields CDR1 LNHDA and CDR2 SQIVND (reference sequence). The CDR3 covers 13 residues. The V and J ends lost 6 bases and 11 bases respectively, with 14 bases between them. CDR3 DNA: TGTGCCAGTAGGCAGGGGTTAAGGACACCCCTCCACTTT. Amino acid sequence: CASRQGLRTPLHF.

The chain links TRBV6-5 to TRBJ1-1, with 9 bases aligning to TRBD1. V gave up 6 bases and J gave up 4 bases; unmatched junction bases: 6. The CDR3 covers 14 residues. Germline V gene lookup returns CDR1 MNHEY and CDR2 SVGAGI. The CDR3 nucleotides read TGTGCCAGCAGAAAACAGGGGGCATCCACTGAAGCTTTCTTT. It yields the protein CASRKQGASTEAFF.

The chain combines TRBV3-1 (or the pseudogene TRBV3-2) with TRBJ2-7; possibly TRBD1 for D (5 bases). The CDR3 is made up of 8 amino acids. From germline, CDR1 is LGHDT and CDR2 YNNKEL (reference sequence). With 10 bases removed from V and 12 bases from J, the gap between germline ends came to 10 bases. This CDR3 is CAKKGRYF. The CDR3 DNA is TGTGCCAAAAAGGGGCGGTACTTC.

The CDR3 sequence is CAISAGGFDEKLFF. As DNA, the CDR3 is TGTGCCATCAGCGCAGGGGGGTTTGATGAAAAACTGTTTTTT. The chain combines TRBV10-3 with TRBJ1-4; 7 bases align to TRBD1. Unmatched junction bases numbered 7, after V lost 6 bases and J lost 6 bases. The CDR3 is made up of 14 amino acids. Looked up from germline, CDR1 is ENHRY and CDR2 is SYGVKD.

The chain carries TRBV6-5 and TRBJ1-1; 9 bases match TRBD1. The CDR3 runs 15 residues. Trimming cost V 2 bases and J 3 bases; bases outside gene matches: 4. Per the germline V gene, CDR1 is MNHEY and CDR2 is SVGAGI. CDR3 sequence reads: CASSYRRDRDTEAFF. As DNA, the CDR3 is TGTGCCAGCAGTTACCGCCGGGACAGGGACACTGAAGCTTTCTTT.

Comments on this clone: Germline and junction disagree at one end, which may indicate a read error. This chain uses TRBV4-1 with TRBJ2-3, with TRBD1 matching over 9 bases. The CDR3 contains 17 residues. Germline V gene lookup returns CDR1 MGHRA and CDR2 YSYEKL. This CDR3 reads CASGQGQGPTSTDTQYF. In nucleotides, the CDR3 is TGCGCCAGCGGCCAGGGACAGGGCCCCACTAGCACAGATACGCAGTATTTT.

This chain uses TRBV7-9 with TRBJ2-1; a weak D match, TRBD2 (5 bases). V lost 5 bases and J 0 bases, leaving 14 bases between the germline ends. This CDR3 contains 16 residues. The germline CDR1 and CDR2 sequences are SEHNR and FQNEAQ (reference sequence). The CDR3 spells CASSPGLGNSYNEQFF. The CDR3 DNA reads TGTGCCAGCAGCCCCGGACTGGGGAACTCCTACAATGAGCAGTTCTTC.

The chain combines TRBV19 with TRBJ2-3; 10 bases map to TRBD2. After removal of 9 bases from V and 4 bases from J, the junction contained 10 bases not matched to a gene. This CDR3 has 15 amino acids. Germline loops: CDR1 LNHDA, CDR2 SQIVND (reference sequence). For the CDR3, the DNA is TGTGCCAGCCGCCGGAGAGCGGGGGGGGCAGATACGCAGTATTTT. It translates to CASRRRAGGADTQYF.

This chain joins TRBV21-1 and TRBJ1-4; the table's D call of TRBD1 was not tested on the DNA. TRBV21-1 is an annotated pseudogene. CDR3 length: 14 amino acids. The CDR3 protein is CASSSDRVNEKLFF. The CDR3 nucleotides read TGTGCCAGCAGCTCGGACAGGGTTAATGAAAAACTGTTTTTT.

J is TRBJ2-5 and V is TRBV3-1 (or the pseudogene TRBV3-2); the D is unclear. V lost 2 bases and J 6 bases, leaving 7 bases between the germline ends. Germline V gene data show CDR1 as LGHDT and CDR2 as YNNKEL (reference sequence). The CDR3 consists of 12 residues. The CDR3 coding sequence is TGTGCCAGCAGCCAACGCGCCCAGACCCAGTACTTC. Translation: CASSQRAQTQYF.

This chain uses TRBV6-2 or TRBV6-3 with TRBJ1-1; D is undetermined. This CDR3 region has 14 residues. With 4 bases removed from V and 0 bases from J, the gap between germline ends came to 9 bases. Germline V gives CDR1 MNHEY, CDR2 SVGEGT. CDR3 nucleotides: TGTGCCAGCAGTTCGAACAGATTGAACACTGAAGCTTTCTTT. Translation: CASSSNRLNTEAFF.

V is TRBV4-3 and J is TRBJ2-2, with a weak D call TRBD2 (5 bases). Germline loops: CDR1 LGHNA, CDR2 YSLEER. The CDR3 contains 15 residues. V shed 1 base and J shed 3 bases, with 9 bases lying between them. The CDR3 DNA reads as TGCGCCAGCAGCCAAGCTTACGGGGACACCGGGGAGCTGTTTTTT. As protein: CASSQAYGDTGELFF.

This chain uses TRBV5-1 with TRBJ2-3; D possibly corresponds to TRBD2 (5 bases). CDR1 SGHRS and CDR2 YFSETQ come from the germline V gene. The CDR3 consists of 14 residues. V lost 0 bases to trimming and J lost 0 bases, with 5 bases between them. CDR3 loop: CASSLERSTDTQYF. CDR3 DNA sequence: TGCGCCAGCAGCTTGGAGCGGAGCACAGATACGCAGTATTTT.